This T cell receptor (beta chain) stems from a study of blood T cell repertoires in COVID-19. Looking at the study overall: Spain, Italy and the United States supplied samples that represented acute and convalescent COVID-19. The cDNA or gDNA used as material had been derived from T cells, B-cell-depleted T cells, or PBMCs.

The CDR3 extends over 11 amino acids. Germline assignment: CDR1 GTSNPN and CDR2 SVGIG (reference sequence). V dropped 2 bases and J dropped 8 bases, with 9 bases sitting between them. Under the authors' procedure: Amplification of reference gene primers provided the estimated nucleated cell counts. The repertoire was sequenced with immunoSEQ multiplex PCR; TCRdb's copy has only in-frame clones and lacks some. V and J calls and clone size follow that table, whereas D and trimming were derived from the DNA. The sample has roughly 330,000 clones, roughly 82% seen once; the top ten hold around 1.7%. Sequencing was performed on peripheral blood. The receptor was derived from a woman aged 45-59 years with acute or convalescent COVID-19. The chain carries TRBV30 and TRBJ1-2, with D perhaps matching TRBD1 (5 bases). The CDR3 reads CAWSFPGGYTF. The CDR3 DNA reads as TGTGCCTGGAGTTTCCCAGGGGGCTACACCTTC.